This T cell receptor beta chain was identified during a study of cytomegalovirus exposure and HLA in healthy donors. The PCR ran on 60 Vbeta and 13 Jbeta primers. Produced via immunoSEQ multiplex PCR; TCRdb's table is partial and in-frame only. The table records more than 150,000 clones, roughly 84% of them present only once. Germline loops: CDR1 SNHLY, CDR2 FYNNEI. Trimming shortened V by 6 bases and J by 2 bases, and 16 bases separated the two germline ends. CDR3 size: 15 residues. The chain links TRBV2 to TRBJ1-2; D perhaps matches TRBD1 (5 bases). Sequencing used PBMCs. The receptor comes from a girl less than two years old in good health and CMV-seronegative. CDR3 sequence: CASSYRDAGNYGYTF. DNA of the CDR3: TGTGCCAGCAGCTACCGGGACGCGGGAAACTATGGCTACACCTTC.